The sequence of this T cell receptor beta chain was determined in a study of metastatic and nonmetastatic thyroid tumors. Study details: Both malignant and benign thyroid patients supplied peripheral blood and tumor or nodule tissue samples, across which the repertoires of these patients were then compared. Overall study findings and caveats: TCR beta diversity was reportedly significantly higher in malignant thyroid tumors than benign nodules, in blood and tumor.

Treatment of any kind had been given to no patient before thyroid surgery. CDR1 LNHNV and CDR2 YYDKDF come from the germline V gene (reference sequence). The CDR3 length is 15 residues. This clone appeared a few times. Its target is unknown. TCRdb used MiXCR to call clones anew from the PCR reads. The repertoire consists of about 23,000 clones, with around 21% occurring once and the leading ten covering 25% to 35%. The chain uses TRBV15 and TRBJ2-7, with 7 bases that match TRBD1. The sequencing sample was made of blood. The sequence came from a female donor with papillary thyroid cancer or a benign thyroid nodule (not recorded which). Some clones in this sample may be carry-over from other donors' samples. CDR3 DNA: TGTGCAAACAGCAGAAGCCGGGACAGTACCTACGAGCAGTACTTC. Residues: CANSRSRDSTYEQYF.